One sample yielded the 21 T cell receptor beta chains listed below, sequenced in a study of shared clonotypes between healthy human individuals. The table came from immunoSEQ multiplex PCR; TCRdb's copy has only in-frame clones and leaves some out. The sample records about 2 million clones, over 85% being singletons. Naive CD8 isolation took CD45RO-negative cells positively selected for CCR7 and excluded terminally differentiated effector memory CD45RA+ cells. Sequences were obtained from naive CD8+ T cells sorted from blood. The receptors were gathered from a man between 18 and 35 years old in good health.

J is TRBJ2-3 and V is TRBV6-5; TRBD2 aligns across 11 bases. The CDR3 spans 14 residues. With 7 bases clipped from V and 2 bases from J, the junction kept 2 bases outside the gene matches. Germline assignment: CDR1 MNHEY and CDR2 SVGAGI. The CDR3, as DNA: TGTGCCAGCACGGGACTAGCGGCCACAGATACGCAGTATTTT. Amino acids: CASTGLAATDTQYF.

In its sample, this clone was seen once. The CDR3 here is CASSPGLGQETQYF. CDR3 nucleotide sequence: TGTGCCAGCAGTCCGGGACTAGGTCAAGAGACCCAGTACTTC. This rearrangement joins TRBV2 to TRBJ2-5, with TRBD2 matching over 8 bases. V lost 5 bases to trimming and J lost 2 bases; unmatched junction nucleotides: 4. Germline CDR1 is SNHLY and CDR2 is FYNNEI. This CDR3 has 14 residues.

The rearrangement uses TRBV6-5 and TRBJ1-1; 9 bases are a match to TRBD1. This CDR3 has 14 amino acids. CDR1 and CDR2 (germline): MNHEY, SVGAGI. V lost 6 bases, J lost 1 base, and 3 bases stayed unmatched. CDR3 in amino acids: CASRIQGANTEAFF. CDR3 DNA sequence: TGTGCCAGCAGAATACAGGGGGCGAACACTGAAGCTTTCTTT.

CDR3 loop: CASSLAPGGNAGELFF. The CDR3 DNA reads TGTGCCAGCAGCTTAGCCCCAGGGGGTAACGCCGGGGAGCTGTTTTTT. J is TRBJ2-2 and V is TRBV7-6; 7 bases line up with TRBD1. The CDR3 loop spans 16 amino acids. CDR1 is SGHVS and CDR2 is FNYEAQ in the germline V gene. Trimming at V came to 0 bases and at J to 6 bases, leaving 7 bases not matched to a gene.

CDR3 DNA: TGTGCCAGCAGCTTGTTATCCGAAATCCCGGGCTACGAGCAGTACTTC. As protein: CASSLLSEIPGYEQYF. The chain employs TRBV5-6 and TRBJ2-7; D gene uncertain. CDR3 length: 16 residues. Deletions cut 1 base from V and 3 bases from J, with 17 bases between. CDR1 and CDR2 from the germline V gene are SGHDT and YYEEEE.

For the CDR3, the DNA is TGTGCCAGCAGTCCCTCGTTGGGACCCTCACCCTACGAGCAGTACTTC. Protein: CASSPSLGPSPYEQYF. The J gene is TRBJ2-7, the V gene TRBV27, with D perhaps being TRBD1 or TRBD2 (5 bases each). The CDR3 loop spans 16 amino acids. Germline lookup yields CDR1 MNHEY and CDR2 SMNVEV (reference sequence). Between the trimmed V and J ends, which lost 5 bases and 2 bases, there was a span of 19 bases.

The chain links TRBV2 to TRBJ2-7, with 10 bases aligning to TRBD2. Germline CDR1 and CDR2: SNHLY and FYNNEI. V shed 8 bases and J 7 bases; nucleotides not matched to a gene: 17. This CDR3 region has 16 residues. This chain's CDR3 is CASLPLASGGSGEQYF. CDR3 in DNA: TGTGCCAGCCTCCCCCTCGCTAGCGGGGGTTCGGGGGAGCAGTACTTC.

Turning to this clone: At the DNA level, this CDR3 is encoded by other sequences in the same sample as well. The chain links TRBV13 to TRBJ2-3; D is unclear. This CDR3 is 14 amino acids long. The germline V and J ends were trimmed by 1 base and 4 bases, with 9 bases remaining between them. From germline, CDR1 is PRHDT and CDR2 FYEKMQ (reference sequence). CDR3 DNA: TGTGCCAGCAGCTTAGAAGGAGTCCCAGATACGCAGTATTTT. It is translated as CASSLEGVPDTQYF.

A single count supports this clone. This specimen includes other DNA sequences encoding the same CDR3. The CDR3 bases are TGTGCCAGCAGTTTATCACGGGGAAGCAATCAGCCCCAGCATTTT. This translates into CASSLSRGSNQPQHF. The chain recombines TRBV27 with TRBJ1-5; D gene uncertain. In germline, CDR1 is MNHEY, CDR2 SMNVEV (reference sequence). Trimming pared 0 bases from V and 1 base from J, leaving 7 bases between. The CDR3 runs to 15 residues.

The CDR3 nucleotides are TGTGCCAGCAGCCTGGTAGCGGGTCCTAGCACAGATACGCAGTATTTT. This gives the protein CASSLVAGPSTDTQYF. The chain employs TRBV13 and TRBJ2-3, with TRBD2 matching 7 bases. Germline trimming cut 5 bases from V and 0 bases from J; bases unmatched to any gene: 8. Germline V gene data show CDR1 as PRHDT and CDR2 as FYEKMQ (reference sequence). This CDR3 comprises 16 residues.

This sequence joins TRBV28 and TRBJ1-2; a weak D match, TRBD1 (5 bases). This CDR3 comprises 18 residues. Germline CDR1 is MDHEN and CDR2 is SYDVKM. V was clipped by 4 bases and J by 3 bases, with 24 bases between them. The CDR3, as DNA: TGTGCCAGCAGTTCCTATCAGGGCCGAGGGCCCCGAGACTATGGCTACACCTTC. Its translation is CASSSYQGRGPRDYGYTF.

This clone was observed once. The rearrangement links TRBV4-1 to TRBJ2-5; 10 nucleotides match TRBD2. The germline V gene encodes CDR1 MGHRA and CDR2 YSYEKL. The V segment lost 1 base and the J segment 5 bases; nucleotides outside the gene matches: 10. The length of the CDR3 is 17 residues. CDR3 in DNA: TGCGCCAGCAGCCAAGTCCTAGCGGGAGTATCAATGGAGACCCAGTACTTC. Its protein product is CASSQVLAGVSMETQYF.

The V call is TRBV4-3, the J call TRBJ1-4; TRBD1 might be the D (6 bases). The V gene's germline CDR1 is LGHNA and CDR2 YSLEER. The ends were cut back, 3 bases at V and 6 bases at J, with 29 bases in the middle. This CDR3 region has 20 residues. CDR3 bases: TGCGCCAGCAGCCACGTCTGGGGAGATGGCAGGGGTCGTAGTGATGAAAAACTGTTTTTT. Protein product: CASSHVWGDGRGRSDEKLFF.

CDR3 bases: TGTGCCAGCAGTGACGGTGGGACAGGGGGAGACGAGCAGTACTTC. It codes for CASSDGGTGGDEQYF. The chain is built from TRBV6-1 and TRBJ2-7; 11 bases match TRBD1. This CDR3 comprises 15 residues. Germline CDR1 is MNHNS and CDR2 is SASEGT. The J segment lost 5 bases and the V segment lost 3 bases, leaving 6 bases of the junction unmatched.

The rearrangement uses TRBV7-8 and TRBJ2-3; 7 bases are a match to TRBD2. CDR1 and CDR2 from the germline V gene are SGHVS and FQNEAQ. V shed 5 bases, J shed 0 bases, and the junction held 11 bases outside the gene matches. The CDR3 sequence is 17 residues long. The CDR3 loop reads CASSLLWGGISTDTQYF. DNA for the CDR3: TGTGCCAGCAGCCTACTCTGGGGGGGAATCAGCACAGATACGCAGTATTTT. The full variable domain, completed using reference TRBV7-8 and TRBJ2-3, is GAGVSQSPRYKVAKRGQDVALRCDPISGHVSLFWYQQALGQGPEFLTYFQNEAQLDKSGLPSDRFFAERPEGSVSTLKIQRTQQEDSAVYLCASSLLWGGISTDTQYFGPGTRLTVL.

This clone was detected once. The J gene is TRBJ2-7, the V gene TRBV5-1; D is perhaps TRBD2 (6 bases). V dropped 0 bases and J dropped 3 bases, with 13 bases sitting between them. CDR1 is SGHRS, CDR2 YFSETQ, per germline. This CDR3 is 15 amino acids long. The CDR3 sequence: CASSLDLGSLYEQYF. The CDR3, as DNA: TGCGCCAGCAGCTTGGATCTCGGGAGCCTCTACGAGCAGTACTTC.

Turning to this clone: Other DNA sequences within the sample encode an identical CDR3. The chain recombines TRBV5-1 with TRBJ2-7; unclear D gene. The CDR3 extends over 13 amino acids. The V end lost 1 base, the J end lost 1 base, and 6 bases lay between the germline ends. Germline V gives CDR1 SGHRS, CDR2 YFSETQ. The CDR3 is CASSLSPSYEQYF. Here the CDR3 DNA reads TGCGCCAGCAGCTTGTCTCCATCCTACGAGCAGTACTTC.

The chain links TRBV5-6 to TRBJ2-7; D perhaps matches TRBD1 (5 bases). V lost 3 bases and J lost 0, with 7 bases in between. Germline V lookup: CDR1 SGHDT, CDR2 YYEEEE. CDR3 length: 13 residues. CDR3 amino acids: CASSYRSSYEQYF. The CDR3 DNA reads TGTGCCAGCAGCTACAGGAGCTCCTACGAGCAGTACTTC.

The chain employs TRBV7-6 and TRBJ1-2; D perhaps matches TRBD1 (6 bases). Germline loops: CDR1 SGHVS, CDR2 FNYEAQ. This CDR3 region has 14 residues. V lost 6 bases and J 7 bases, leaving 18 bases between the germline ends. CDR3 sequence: CASRGETGPLGYTF. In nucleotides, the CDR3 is TGTGCCAGCAGGGGGGAGACAGGCCCCCTTGGCTACACCTTC.

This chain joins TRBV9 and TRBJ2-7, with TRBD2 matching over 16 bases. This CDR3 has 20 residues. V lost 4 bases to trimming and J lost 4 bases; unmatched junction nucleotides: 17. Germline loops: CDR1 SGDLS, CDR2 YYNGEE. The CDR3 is CASSMNPGLAGGRPLYEQYF. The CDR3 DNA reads TGTGCCAGCAGCATGAATCCGGGACTAGCGGGAGGGCGTCCCTTATACGAGCAGTACTTC.

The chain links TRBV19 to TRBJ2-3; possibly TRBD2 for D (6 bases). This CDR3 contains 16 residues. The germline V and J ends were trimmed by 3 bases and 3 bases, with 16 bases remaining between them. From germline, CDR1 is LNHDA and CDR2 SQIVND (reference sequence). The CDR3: CASSIVGGAGTDTQYF. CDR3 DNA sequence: TGTGCCAGTAGTATTGTAGGCGGGGCCGGTACAGATACGCAGTATTTT.